Below, one T cell receptor beta chain is given with its context. This entry belongs to a study of PD-1 blockade in classical Hodgkin lymphoma. Profiling relied on immunoSEQ multiplex PCR, and the TCRdb table lists in-frame clones only, not all of them. This sample has about 98,000 clones, with 81% found just once. The CDR3 sequence is 14 residues long. Deletions cut 5 bases from V and 0 bases from J, with 11 bases between. Germline V CDR1 and CDR2: MNHNS, SASEGT. Relapses following autologous stem cell transplantation were seen in all patients, with brentuximab vedotin exposure varying. The chain employs TRBV6-1 and TRBJ2-7, with TRBD1 as a possible D gene (6 bases). The specimen was peripheral blood mononuclear cells (PBMCs), collected before the second cycle of nivolumab. The TCR was taken from a human donor with classical Hodgkin lymphoma. The CDR3 spells CASSPDRSSYEQYF. CDR3 in DNA: TGTGCCAGCAGTCCAGACAGGAGCTCCTACGAGCAGTACTTC.